The 18 T cell receptor beta chains reported below all come from one sample, sequenced in a study of glioma-infiltrating T cells after dendritic cell vaccination. Only in-frame clones appear in the TCRdb table, and some are missing; sequencing was by immunoSEQ multiplex PCR. The sample lists 75,000 to 100,000 clones; around 80% were seen once. The sample was blood, taken before dendritic cell vaccination. The receptor source for this set is a human donor with glioblastoma.

The chain joins TRBV19 to TRBJ1-4; TRBD1 aligns across 10 bases. The CDR3 has 15 residues. Losses at the gene ends were 5 bases for V and 7 bases for J; bases not matched to a gene: 7. CDR1 LNHDA and CDR2 SQIVND come from the germline V gene (reference sequence). The CDR3 here is CASSPRDRGTEKLFF. DNA for the CDR3: TGTGCCAGTAGTCCCCGGGACAGGGGTACTGAAAAACTGTTTTTT.

The rearrangement links TRBV4-1 to TRBJ1-1; 8 bases line up with TRBD1. The CDR3 has 18 residues. Germline CDR1 reads MGHRA; CDR2 reads YSYEKL. V was pared by 1 base and J by 4 bases, with 14 bases of the junction left unmatched. CDR3 nucleotide sequence: TGCGCCAGCAGCCAAGGGGGCCAGGGGGCTTCCTGGGGCACTGAAGCTTTCTTT. It yields the protein CASSQGGQGASWGTEAFF.

This clone was seen more than once but under ten times. This chain joins TRBV19 and TRBJ1-5, with 12 bases that match TRBD1. This CDR3 spans 15 amino acids. Germline lookup yields CDR1 LNHDA and CDR2 SQIVND (reference sequence). Losses at the gene ends were 3 bases for V and 7 bases for J; bases not matched to a gene: 4. The CDR3 sequence: CASSIGTGGGQPQHF. The CDR3 DNA follows: TGTGCCAGTAGTATTGGGACAGGGGGCGGACAGCCCCAGCATTTT.

The chain is built from TRBV5-1 and TRBJ2-6; TRBD2 is a possible D gene (5 bases). The germline V and J ends were trimmed by 1 base and 2 bases, with 19 bases remaining between them. The length of the CDR3 is 19 residues. Germline values: CDR1 SGHRS, CDR2 YFSETQ. CDR3 sequence: CASSLHTAPRDTGANVLTF. CDR3 in DNA: TGCGCCAGCAGCTTGCACACGGCTCCGAGGGATACTGGGGCCAACGTCCTGACTTTC.

The CDR3 DNA follows: TGCAGCGTTGAAGTACAGCCTGGATTGAGCACAGATACGCAGTATTTT. This encodes CSVEVQPGLSTDTQYF. This sequence joins TRBV29-1 and TRBJ2-3; no clear D. Germline V CDR1 and CDR2: SQVTM, ANQGSEA. The CDR3 runs to 16 residues. Trimming pared 1 base from V and 0 bases from J, leaving 14 bases between.

This chain links TRBV19 with TRBJ1-2; 7 nucleotides align to TRBD1. V gave up 5 bases and J gave up 2 bases; unmatched junction bases: 2. This CDR3 is built from 13 residues. CDR1 is LNHDA, CDR2 SQIVND, per germline (reference sequence). The CDR3 DNA reads as TGTGCCAGTAGTCTGGGACAGAACTATGGCTACACCTTC. It codes for CASSLGQNYGYTF.

This chain uses TRBV18 with TRBJ2-3; 14 positions agree with TRBD2. The V segment lost 2 bases and the J segment 3 bases; nucleotides outside the gene matches: 4. The germline gives CDR1 KGHSH, CDR2 LQKENI. The CDR3 contains 17 residues. DNA for the CDR3: TGTGCCAGCTCACCAATGGGACTAGCGGGGGTTACAGATACGCAGTATTTT. Amino acid sequence: CASSPMGLAGVTDTQYF.

V usage is TRBV4-1 and J usage is TRBJ2-1, with 16 bases aligning to TRBD2. CDR3 length: 19 residues. Germline V gene lookup returns CDR1 MGHRA and CDR2 YSYEKL. Trimming removed 5 bases from V and 1 base from J; junction bases left unmatched: 8. The DNA for the CDR3 is TGCGCCAGCAGCTATTCCGGGACTAGCGGGGGGGCTTCCTACAATGAGCAGTTCTTC. Its translation is CASSYSGTSGGASYNEQFF.

The CDR3 spells CASRTAGRNTEAFF. In DNA form, the CDR3 reads TGTGCCAGCAGGACAGCTGGTCGGAACACTGAAGCTTTCTTT. This chain joins TRBV2 and TRBJ1-1, with a possible D match to TRBD1 (5 bases). Germline CDR1 is SNHLY and CDR2 is FYNNEI. Trimming shortened V by 6 bases and J by 1 base, and 12 bases separated the two germline ends. The CDR3 loop spans 14 amino acids.

The chain couples TRBV4-2 to TRBJ2-7; TRBD2 matches at 8 bases. Unmatched junction bases numbered 8, after V lost 1 base and J lost 6 bases. The CDR3 is 15 amino acids. CDR1 and CDR2 (germline): LGHNA, YNFKEQ. As DNA, the CDR3 is TGTGCCAGCAGCCAAGCCGGGACTAGGGTATCCGAGCAGTACTTC. It specifies CASSQAGTRVSEQYF.

This clone was picked up one time. The V and J genes are TRBV30 and TRBJ1-3; D uncertain. Per the germline V gene, CDR1 is GTSNPN and CDR2 is SVGIG (reference sequence). V was cut by 2 bases and J by 0 bases, with 11 bases left in between. This CDR3 is built from 15 residues. For the CDR3, the DNA is TGTGCCTGGAGTAATGAACGGAGCTCTGGAAACACCATATATTTT. Translation: CAWSNERSSGNTIYF.

The chain links TRBV4-2 to TRBJ2-7; no definite D call. There are 15 residues in the CDR3. Trimming cost V 0 bases and J 3 bases, with 12 bases left between them. The V gene's germline CDR1 is LGHNA and CDR2 YNFKEQ. This CDR3 is CASSQDLGSYYEQYF. The CDR3 DNA sequence: TGTGCCAGCAGCCAAGATTTGGGCAGCTACTACGAGCAGTACTTC.

This CDR3 reads CASAGTGGNEQFF. The CDR3 DNA reads TGTGCCAGCGCAGGGACAGGGGGCAATGAGCAGTTCTTC. The chain joins TRBV28 to TRBJ2-1; 11 bases map to TRBD1. Germline lookup yields CDR1 MDHEN and CDR2 SYDVKM. The V and J ends lost 8 bases and 6 bases, in that order; junction bases with no gene match: 3. The CDR3 is made up of 13 amino acids.

The chain has TRBV7-3 and TRBJ2-2; 8 positions match TRBD1. V was clipped by 5 bases and J by 3 bases; unmatched bases: 5. Germline-derived CDR1 and CDR2 are SGHTA and FQGTGA. The CDR3 covers 15 residues. The CDR3 region is CASSRDRTDTGELFF. CDR3 nucleotide sequence: TGTGCCAGCAGCCGGGACAGGACTGACACCGGGGAGCTGTTTTTT.

This chain connects TRBV5-1 to TRBJ1-1, with 7 bases that match TRBD1. This CDR3 contains 15 residues. After removal of 4 bases from V and 4 bases from J, the junction contained 10 bases not matched to a gene. Per the germline V gene, CDR1 is SGHRS and CDR2 is YFSETQ. CDR3 sequence (DNA): TGCGCCAGCAGCCTAACAGGGGACGTTGGCACTGAAGCTTTCTTT. Its protein is CASSLTGDVGTEAFF.

CDR3 bases: TGCGCCAGCAGGATTAGCGTTTCCTACAATGAGCAGTTCTTC. Its protein product is CASRISVSYNEQFF. The chain uses TRBV5-1 and TRBJ2-1; D perhaps matches TRBD2 (5 bases). This CDR3 has 14 residues. Looked up from germline, CDR1 is SGHRS and CDR2 is YFSETQ. V was clipped by 5 bases and J by 1 base, with 10 bases between them.

The chain employs TRBV30 and TRBJ2-7; 7 nucleotides match TRBD1. V lost 3 bases, J lost 3 bases, and 5 bases stayed unmatched. Looked up from germline, CDR1 is GTSNPN and CDR2 is SVGIG (reference sequence). The CDR3 has 13 residues. The CDR3 spells CAWSVGQIYEQYF. The CDR3 coding sequence is TGTGCCTGGAGCGTGGGACAGATCTACGAGCAGTACTTC. Using reference TRBV30 and TRBJ2-7 for the parts outside the CDR3, the full variable domain is SQTIHQWPATLVQPVGSPLSLECTVEGTSNPNLYWYRQAAGRGLQLLFYSVGIGQISSEVPQNLSASRPQDRQFILSSKKLLLSDSGFYLCAWSVGQIYEQYFGPGTRLTVT.

The V gene is TRBV27, the J gene TRBJ1-1, with D tentatively TRBD1 (5 bases). The CDR3 contains 15 residues. Trimming took off 1 base at V and 3 bases at J, with 12 bases between the two ends. Germline V gives CDR1 MNHEY, CDR2 SMNVEV (reference sequence). CDR3 nucleotide sequence: TGTGCCAGCAGTTTATGGGCCAGGGAGGACACTGAAGCTTTCTTT. Amino acids: CASSLWAREDTEAFF.